A selection of T cell receptor beta chains follows, all from one sample in a study of response to subunit inactivated influenza vaccine. A single record per CDR3 protein comes from TCRdb applying MiXCR to the RT-PCR reads. The profile shows hundreds of thousands of distinct CDR3 sequences, approximately 7.6% of them singletons. The material was PBMCs from blood, obtained about 23 months after vaccination. The source is a man in his fifties or sixties who received an inactivated influenza vaccine. Both conserved end residues are part of each CDR3. D genes are given only for firm matches. A row's size may be missing; if present it is once, few, many or a size class.

J: TRBJ2-1
size: NA
length: 16
V: TRBV7-8
D: TRBD1
CDR3: CASSLVGQGMIDEQFF
DNA: TGTGCCAGCAGCTTAGTAGGACAGGGTATGATCGATGAGCAGTTCTTC

J: TRBJ1-2
size: NA
length: 11
V: TRBV7-2
D: NA
CDR3: CASSTMGGYTF
DNA: TGTGCCAGCAGCACTATGGGGGGCTACACCTTC

J: TRBJ2-2
size: many
length: 13
V: TRBV11-2
D: TRBD1
CDR3: CASSTGGFGELFF
DNA: TGTGCCAGCAGTACAGGGGGCTTCGGGGAGCTGTTTTTT

J: TRBJ2-1
size: NA
length: 16
V: TRBV12-3/TRBV12-4
D: TRBD1
CDR3: CASSMGQPSSYNEQFF
DNA: TGTGCCAGTTCCATGGGACAGCCAAGTTCCTACAATGAGCAGTTCTTC

J: TRBJ2-3
size: few
length: 16
V: TRBV15
D: NA
CDR3: CATSSIQVRGTDTQYF
DNA: TGTGCCACCAGCAGTATACAGGTCCGGGGCACAGATACGCAGTATTTT

J: TRBJ2-5
size: many
length: 14
V: TRBV24-1
D: NA
CDR3: CATSATGRVETQYF
DNA: TGTGCCACCAGTGCTACCGGCAGGGTGGAGACCCAGTACTTC

J: TRBJ2-2
size: few
length: 16
V: TRBV7-2
D: NA
CDR3: CASTVGGLANTGELFF
DNA: TGTGCCAGCACCGTCGGCGGGCTAGCGAACACCGGGGAGCTGTTTTTT

J: TRBJ2-3
size: many
length: 15
V: TRBV28
D: NA
CDR3: CASSSSRQITDTQYF
DNA: TGTGCCAGCAGTTCTAGCAGGCAGATCACAGATACGCAGTATTTT

J: TRBJ1-1
size: NA
length: 12
V: TRBV29-1
D: NA
CDR3: CSVVEGQIEAFF
DNA: TGCAGCGTTGTAGAAGGACAGATTGAAGCTTTCTTT

J: TRBJ1-4
size: many
length: 11
V: TRBV25-1
D: NA
CDR3: CASSGAGKLFF
DNA: TGTGCCAGCAGTGGGGCGGGGAAACTGTTTTTT

J: TRBJ1-1
size: NA
length: 14
V: TRBV29-1
D: TRBD1
CDR3: CSARPDRRNTEVFF
DNA: TGCAGCGCCCGACCGGACAGGCGAAACACTGAAGTTTTCTTT

J: TRBJ2-5
size: few
length: 13
V: TRBV6-1
D: NA
CDR3: CASSVGPAVTQYF
DNA: TGTGCCAGCAGTGTCGGGCCAGCGGTGACCCAGTACTTC

J: TRBJ1-2
size: NA
length: 12
V: TRBV20-1
D: NA
CDR3: CSAMTGARGYTF
DNA: TGCAGTGCTATGACAGGTGCAAGGGGCTACACCTTC

J: TRBJ2-5
size: NA
length: 12
V: TRBV3-1
D: NA
CDR3: CASSRKRETQYF
DNA: TGTGCCAGCAGCCGAAAGAGGGAGACCCAGTACTTC

J: TRBJ2-7
size: NA
length: 14
V: TRBV7-2
D: NA
CDR3: CASSQVRVSYEQYF
DNA: TGTGCCAGCAGTCAAGTGCGGGTCTCCTACGAGCAGTACTTC

J: TRBJ2-1
size: many
length: 17
V: TRBV4-3
D: TRBD2
CDR3: CASSQDLGGGAYNEQFF
DNA: TGCGCCAGCAGCCAAGATCTTGGCGGGGGGGCCTACAATGAGCAGTTCTTC

J: TRBJ2-1
size: NA
length: 15
V: TRBV21-1
D: NA
CDR3: CASIKRRGRASQQFF
DNA: TGTGCCAGCATCAAGAGGCGGGGGAGGGCCTCGCAGCAGTTCTTC

J: TRBJ1-4
size: NA
length: 13
V: TRBV4-3
D: NA
CDR3: CASSQDPGAKLFF
DNA: TGCGCCAGCAGCCAAGATCCAGGCGCCAAACTGTTTTTT

J: TRBJ2-1
size: NA
length: 11
V: TRBV7-8
D: TRBD2
CDR3: CASSYSGLVFF
DNA: TGTGCCAGCAGCTATTCGGGACTAGTCTTCTTC

J: TRBJ2-1
size: NA
length: 13
V: TRBV10-3
D: NA
CDR3: CAISENGAAGQFF
DNA: TGTGCCATCAGTGAGAACGGGGCAGCGGGGCAGTTCTTC

J: TRBJ1-2
size: few
length: 14
V: TRBV20-1
D: TRBD1
CDR3: CSARDIGQGYGYTF
DNA: TGCAGTGCTAGAGACATCGGACAGGGGTATGGCTACACCTTC

J: TRBJ2-5
size: many
length: 13
V: TRBV29-1
D: NA
CDR3: CSVESQYQETQYF
DNA: TGCAGCGTTGAAAGCCAGTACCAAGAGACCCAGTACTTC

J: TRBJ2-5
size: NA
length: 14
V: TRBV29-1
D: TRBD2
CDR3: CSVELTGGQETQYF
DNA: TGCAGCGTTGAATTAACGGGGGGCCAAGAGACCCAGTACTTC

J: TRBJ1-5
size: many
length: 13
V: TRBV5-6
D: NA
CDR3: CASSLRDNQPQHF
DNA: TGTGCCAGCAGCTTGAGGGACAATCAGCCCCAGCATTTT